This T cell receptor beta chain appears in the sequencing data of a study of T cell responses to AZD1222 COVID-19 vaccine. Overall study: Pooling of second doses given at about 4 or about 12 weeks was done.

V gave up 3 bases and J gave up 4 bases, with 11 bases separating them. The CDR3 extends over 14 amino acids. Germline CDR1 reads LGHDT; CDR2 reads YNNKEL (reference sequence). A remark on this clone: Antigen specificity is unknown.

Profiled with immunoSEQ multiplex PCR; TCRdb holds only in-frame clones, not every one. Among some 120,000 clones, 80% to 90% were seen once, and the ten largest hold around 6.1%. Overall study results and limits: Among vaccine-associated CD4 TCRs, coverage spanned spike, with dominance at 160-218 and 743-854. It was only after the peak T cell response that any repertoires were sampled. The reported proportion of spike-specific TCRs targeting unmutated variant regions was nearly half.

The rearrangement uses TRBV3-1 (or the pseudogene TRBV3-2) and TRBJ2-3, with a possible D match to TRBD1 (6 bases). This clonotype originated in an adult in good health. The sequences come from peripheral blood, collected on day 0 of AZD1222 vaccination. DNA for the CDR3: TGTGCCAGCAGCCAGGGGGCGCAACCAGATACGCAGTATTTT. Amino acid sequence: CASSQGAQPDTQYF.